This T cell receptor beta chain comes out of a study of blood T cell dynamics during melanoma immunotherapy. Overall study: First-line therapy was either pembrolizumab or nivolumab with ipilimumab for metastatic melanoma. Points from the study as a whole: Whether repertoire-driving clones were melanoma-specific could not be determined.

Profiled with immunoSEQ multiplex PCR; TCRdb holds only in-frame clones, not every one. Among some 15,000 clones listed, roughly nine tenths were seen once. In this sample, this clone turned up once. Its specificity is unknown. The V end lost 0 bases, the J end lost 4 bases, and 8 bases lay between the germline ends. The CDR3 runs to 14 residues. Germline assignment: CDR1 MNHNY and CDR2 SVGAGI (reference sequence). Time point specified: week 3, after first cycle of checkpoint inhibitor. Sampling occurred pretreatment (T0) and at week 3 (W3), after cycle one of checkpoint blockade. Patients with prior systemic cancer treatment, concomitant immunosuppressants, or other active malignancies were excluded.

The clonotype originates from a human donor with melanoma. The input for sequencing was blood, taken from a patient treated with checkpoint blockade. The chain links TRBV6-6 to TRBJ2-3; maybe TRBD1 (6 bases). The CDR3 DNA sequence: TGTGCCAGCAGTTACTCGGACAGCCCAGATACGCAGTATTTT. Translation: CASSYSDSPDTQYF.